Each of the 5 T cell receptor beta chains below was sequenced from the same sample in a study of graft-versus-host responses after intestinal transplantation. Measured with immunoSEQ multiplex PCR; TCRdb has only the in-frame clones, and not every one. This table has 90,000 to 150,000 clones, around 96% appearing once. Their recognized antigens are unknown. This material consisted of unstimulated CD8+ T cells sorted from spleen or lymph node cells, taken before intestinal transplant. The receptors were gathered from a human donor who received an intestinal transplant.

This clone was detected only once. V gene TRBV5-6 combines with J gene TRBJ1-1, with 8 nucleotides matching TRBD1. V lost 3 bases and J lost 1; bases outside the gene matches: 2. CDR1 is SGHDT and CDR2 is YYEEEE in the germline V gene. The CDR3 is made up of 14 amino acids. This CDR3 is CASSWGTGNTEAFF. Written as DNA, the CDR3 is TGTGCCAGCAGCTGGGGGACAGGGAACACTGAAGCTTTCTTT.

The CDR3 DNA reads TGCGCCAGCAGCCAGGGTAGGCCCTACGAGCAGTACTTC. It codes for CASSQGRPYEQYF. The rearrangement joins TRBV4-1 to TRBJ2-7, with unresolved D. Germline V gene data show CDR1 as MGHRA and CDR2 as YSYEKL. The CDR3 has 13 amino acids. The V and J ends lost 3 bases and 2 bases respectively, with 8 bases between them.

The chain is built from TRBV9 and TRBJ2-1; 8 positions match TRBD1. Germline V CDR1 and CDR2: SGDLS, YYNGEE. This CDR3 has 15 residues. The trim removed 4 bases at V and 7 bases at J, leaving 10 bases unmatched. CDR3 sequence (DNA): TGTGCCAGCAGCTCTTCAGGGGGCACGGGAAATGAGCAGTTCTTC. This gives the protein CASSSSGGTGNEQFF.

This chain connects TRBV13 to TRBJ2-7, with 11 nucleotides matching TRBD1. CDR1 PRHDT and CDR2 FYEKMQ come from the germline V gene (reference sequence). V lost 4 bases, J lost 4 bases, and 12 bases stayed unmatched. The CDR3 loop spans 17 amino acids. CDR3 sequence: CASSSRIGTGGLYEQYF. The CDR3 nucleotides read TGTGCCAGCAGCTCCCGGATCGGGACAGGGGGTTTATACGAGCAGTACTTC. The variable domain in full, with the rest retrieved from reference TRBV13 and TRBJ2-7, is AAGVIQSPRHLIKEKRETATLKCYPIPRHDTVYWYQQGPGQDPQFLISFYEKMQSDKGSIPDRFSAQQFSDYHSELNMSSLELGDSALYFCASSSRIGTGGLYEQYFGPGTRLTVT.

The J gene is TRBJ1-2, the V gene TRBV10-3; possibly TRBD1 for D (5 bases). Deletions cut 8 bases from V and 6 bases from J, with 22 bases between. CDR1 is ENHRY, CDR2 SYGVKD, per germline. This CDR3 has 15 residues. The CDR3 sequence is CAISVGTGLDHGYTF. In nucleotides, the CDR3 is TGTGCCATCTCGGTTGGGACGGGGCTAGACCATGGCTACACCTTC.